This is a list of T cell receptor beta chains from one sample in a study of sequential checkpoint blockade in melanoma. TCRdb's copy holds only in-frame clones and misses some; the assay was immunoSEQ multiplex PCR. The table has about 2,900 clones, about 24% seen once. The sequencing here drew on tumor tissue (inferred from file names), taken from a patient given nivolumab and ipilimumab in sequence. The source is a human donor with melanoma. Both conserved end residues are trimmed from each CDR3.

v_call	j_call	cdr3_length	cdr3_aa
TRBV11-3	TRBJ2-5	15	ASSLGLAGGLHETQY
TRBV18	TRBJ2-7	12	ASSPGTGYMDGY
TRBV6-1	TRBJ2-7	13	ASSEELSATYEQY
TRBV6-8	TRBJ2-5	12	ASSVGQVQETQY
TRBV11-3	TRBJ2-6	15	ASSLRARVTGANVLT
TRBV11-3	TRBJ2-2	13	ASSPRDRGTGELF
TRBV18	TRBJ2-7	13	ASSLSGRGVYEQY
TRBV6-8	TRBJ1-5	12	ASSETGFWIPQH
TRBV13	TRBJ2-2	15	ASSLGLRQTNTGELF
TRBV6-8	TRBJ1-2	13	ASSYLRGTNYGYT
TRBV12-5	TRBJ1-1	10	ASGRKGTEAF
TRBV11-3	TRBJ2-3	12	ASSLVAVADTQY
TRBV6-8	TRBJ1-2	11	AITRALERGYT
TRBV11-3	TRBJ2-5	14	ASSRELTGFQETQY
TRBV11-3	TRBJ1-6	13	ASSHGQGGNSPLH
TRBV6-8	TRBJ2-1	12	ASVSPTGSNEQF
TRBV6-8	TRBJ2-3	14	ASSYPGTGSTDTQY
TRBV10-2	TRBJ1-5	14	ASSESQIYSNQPQH
TRBV7-1	TRBJ2-3	11	ASSLNVVDTQY
TRBV11-3	TRBJ2-1	13	ASSSPGTGKNEQF
TRBV19	TRBJ1-2	13	ATQRTGLFDNGYT
TRBV11-3	TRBJ2-1	13	ASSSTRGALDEQF
TRBV9	TRBJ1-3	12	ASSVEATGNTIY
TRBV19	TRBJ2-7	13	ASSIGGESPYEQY
TRBV18	TRBJ1-1	14	ASSPRQGAMNTEAF
TRBV5-1	TRBJ2-5	13	ASSLSQGGQETQY
TRBV15	TRBJ2-2	14	ATSSRGGADTGELF
TRBV5-1	TRBJ2-7	13	ASSLGDGSSYEQY
TRBV11-3	TRBJ1-1	12	ASSLGQGADEAF
TRBV5-1	TRBJ1-2	12	ASSLGQGLGGYT
TRBV11-3	TRBJ1-1	13	ASSFGTGGFTEAF
TRBV12-2	TRBJ1-1	12	AKGRGPTNTEAF
TRBV6-8	TRBJ2-7	12	ASRRGGSSYEQY
TRBV11-3	TRBJ2-5	15	ASSLDYGGQGGETQY
TRBV6-8	TRBJ1-5	11	ASSYSGTQPQH
TRBV19	TRBJ1-2	11	ASRVPGQGSYT